What follows are 26 T cell receptor beta chains derived from one specimen sequenced in a study of memory CD4+ T cells and cytomegalovirus serostatus. The data were produced by immunoSEQ multiplex PCR, yet TCRdb's version contains in-frame clones alone and is incomplete. The table has roughly 56,000 clones, over 80% seen once; the top ten hold approximately 0.4%. The sort gate was single viable CD3+CD4+CD8-CD45RO+ cells for memory CD4+ T cells. Material for sequencing was memory CD4+ T cells from blood. Receptors were obtained from an adult in good health and CMV-seronegative.

This chain links TRBV7-9 with TRBJ2-7; tentatively, D is TRBD1 (5 bases). CDR3 length: 13 residues. CDR1 is SEHNR, CDR2 FQNEAQ, per germline (reference sequence). Trimming left V 0 bases short and J 5 bases short, with 8 bases between. The CDR3 region has the DNA TGTGCCAGCAGCTTAGCCAGGGCAAACGAGCAGTACTTC. Residues: CASSLARANEQYF.

This clone was counted only a few times. V is TRBV7-9 and J is TRBJ1-1; no clear D. The CDR3 length is 14 residues. V lost 2 bases and J lost 0, with 7 bases in between. From germline, CDR1 is SEHNR and CDR2 FQNEAQ (reference sequence). CDR3 DNA: TGTGCCAGCAGCTTAAAGCCCATGAACACTGAAGCTTTCTTT. Protein: CASSLKPMNTEAFF.

The rearrangement joins TRBV28 to TRBJ1-4; 8 bases align to TRBD1. After removal of 2 bases from V and 8 bases from J, the junction contained 7 bases not matched to a gene. The CDR3 has 15 residues. CDR1 and CDR2 (germline): MDHEN, SYDVKM. The CDR3 DNA follows: TGTGCCAGCAGTTTAGGGGCAGGGGGCCGCGAAAAACTGTTTTTT. It yields the protein CASSLGAGGREKLFF.

The V call is TRBV29-1, the J call TRBJ1-3; TRBD1 is a possible D gene (6 bases). V was shortened by 6 bases and J by 0 bases, with 15 bases between the two germline ends. The CDR3 is 15 residues long. Germline V CDR1 and CDR2: SQVTM, ANQGSEA. CDR3 in amino acids: CSVEGEGGSGNTIYF. CDR3 DNA sequence: TGCAGCGTCGAGGGGGAGGGGGGCTCTGGAAACACCATATATTTT.

In its sample, this clone ranks as medium-sized. CDR3 DNA sequence: TGTGCCAGCAGGAGGGGGGCAGGGTTCGCCTACGAGCAGTACTTC. Amino acid sequence: CASRRGAGFAYEQYF. The gene calls are TRBV2 and TRBJ2-7; D may correspond to TRBD1 or TRBD2 (6 bases each). This CDR3 is built from 15 residues. CDR1 SNHLY and CDR2 FYNNEI come from the germline V gene. The V and J ends lost 6 bases and 2 bases respectively, with 17 bases between them.

This clone was seen a few times. This sequence joins TRBV7-9 and TRBJ2-1, with 13 bases identical to TRBD2. This CDR3 has 19 amino acids. Germline CDR1 reads SEHNR; CDR2 reads FQNEAQ (reference sequence). Trimming at V came to 0 bases and at J to 0 bases, leaving 5 bases not matched to a gene. The CDR3 loop reads CASSLATSGGRSSYNEQFF. The CDR3 region has the DNA TGTGCCAGCAGCTTAGCGACTAGCGGGGGGCGTAGCTCCTACAATGAGCAGTTCTTC.

J is TRBJ2-7 and V is TRBV5-1; D gene ambiguous. The CDR3 has 12 amino acids. The V end lost 0 bases, the J end lost 7 bases, and 8 bases lay between the germline ends. CDR1 and CDR2 from the germline V gene are SGHRS and YFSETQ. CDR3 DNA: TGCGCCAGCAGCTTGGATGCTAGGGAGCAGTACTTC. Translation: CASSLDAREQYF.

The chain has TRBV7-2 and TRBJ2-2, with 8 bases lining up with TRBD2. V lost 0 bases and J lost 5; bases outside the gene matches: 2. Germline-derived CDR1 and CDR2 are SGHTA and FQGNSA. The CDR3 runs to 15 residues. This chain's CDR3 is CASSLARGATGELFF. CDR3 coding DNA: TGTGCCAGCAGCTTAGCGCGGGGGGCGACCGGGGAGCTGTTTTTT.

This chain connects TRBV6-1 to TRBJ1-3, with TRBD1 identical over 7 bases. The CDR3 contains 15 residues. J gave up 0 bases and V 7 bases, and 6 bases lay outside the gene matches. CDR1 and CDR2 from the germline V gene are MNHNS and SASEGT. CDR3 sequence: CASTLGGLSGNTIYF. For the CDR3, the DNA is TGTGCCAGCACCCTAGGGGGCCTCTCTGGAAACACCATATATTTT.

The rearrangement links TRBV11-3 to TRBJ2-2; TRBD2 might be the D (5 bases). Germline-derived CDR1 and CDR2 are SGHNT and YENEEA. Deletions cut 2 bases from V and 3 bases from J, with 7 bases between. The CDR3 is 14 residues long. Here the CDR3 DNA reads TGTGCCAGCAGCTTAAGAGGGCACACCGGGGAGCTGTTTTTT. Translation gives CASSLRGHTGELFF.

The chain joins TRBV4-3 to TRBJ2-3; 8 bases match TRBD2. V trimming: 4 bases; J trimming: 4 bases; junction bases outside the gene matches: 4. Germline V gene sequence: CDR1 LGHNA, CDR2 YSLEER. CDR3 length equals 14 residues. The CDR3 loop is CASSPGGGSDTQYF. For the CDR3, the DNA is TGCGCCAGCAGCCCCGGGGGGGGGTCAGATACGCAGTATTTT.

The chain links TRBV10-3 to TRBJ2-1; the D is unclear. Germline CDR1 reads ENHRY; CDR2 reads SYGVKD. The CDR3 is made up of 14 amino acids. V was clipped by 4 bases and J by 8 bases, with 15 bases between them. This CDR3 is CAISATGFGDEQFF. DNA of the CDR3: TGTGCCATCAGTGCCACTGGTTTTGGGGATGAGCAGTTCTTC.

V gene TRBV7-2 combines with J gene TRBJ1-2; 8 nucleotides line up with TRBD1. CDR1 is SGHTA and CDR2 is FQGNSA in the germline V gene. V trimming: 5 bases; J trimming: 2 bases; junction bases outside the gene matches: 1. This CDR3 has 13 residues. The DNA of the CDR3 is TGTGCCAGCAGCCGACAGGGGAACTATGGCTACACCTTC. Translated, it gives CASSRQGNYGYTF.

The chain uses TRBV6-5 and TRBJ2-7; D gene ambiguous. The CDR3 contains 13 residues. From germline, CDR1 is MNHEY and CDR2 SVGAGI. The germline V and J ends were trimmed by 8 bases and 2 bases, with 13 bases remaining between them. CDR3 region: CASRRGETYEQYF. The CDR3 DNA sequence: TGTGCCAGCCGCCGTGGGGAAACCTACGAGCAGTACTTC.

A word on this clone: The same CDR3 is also encoded by other DNA sequences in this sample. The V and J genes are TRBV6-1 and TRBJ1-6; 7 nucleotides agree with TRBD1. This CDR3 has 16 residues. Germline V lookup: CDR1 MNHNS, CDR2 SASEGT. V was pared by 4 bases and J by 8 bases, with 11 bases of the junction left unmatched. CDR3 DNA: TGTGCCAGCAGTGCCCGACAGGGCCCCTTTTATTCACCCCTCCACTTT. Protein sequence: CASSARQGPFYSPLHF.

The chain couples TRBV6-4 to TRBJ1-2, with unresolved D. CDR3 length: 15 residues. Trimming left V 3 bases short and J 4 bases short, with 15 bases between. Germline V gene lookup returns CDR1 MRHNA and CDR2 SNTAGT. The chain's CDR3 is CASSEFAGGTYGYTF. The CDR3 nucleotides read TGTGCCAGCAGTGAGTTTGCCGGAGGAACCTATGGCTACACCTTC.

The chain combines TRBV5-6 with TRBJ1-2; TRBD1 might be the D (5 bases). CDR1 and CDR2 from the germline V gene are SGHDT and YYEEEE. This CDR3 has 15 amino acids. V dropped 2 bases and J dropped 0 bases, with 11 bases sitting between them. The CDR3 spells CASSFDGTSNYGYTF. In nucleotides, the CDR3 is TGTGCCAGCAGCTTCGACGGGACGTCTAACTATGGCTACACCTTC.

This chain links TRBV7-2 with TRBJ1-1; D not resolved. V shed 0 bases and J shed 4 bases, with 0 bases lying between them. The germline gives CDR1 SGHTA, CDR2 FQGNSA. The CDR3 is 11 amino acids. For the CDR3, the DNA is TGTGCCAGCAGCTTAGCCACTGAAGCTTTCTTT. It codes for CASSLATEAFF.

This sequence joins TRBV2 and TRBJ2-3, with TRBD2 matching over 9 bases. CDR1 is SNHLY and CDR2 is FYNNEI in the germline V gene. Trimming cost V 8 bases and J 0 bases; bases outside gene matches: 12. The CDR3 loop spans 17 amino acids. This CDR3 reads CASPRGSGGSSTDTQYF. The CDR3 DNA reads as TGTGCCAGCCCCCGGGGTAGCGGGGGATCTAGCACAGATACGCAGTATTTT.

CDR3 bases: TGTGCCAGCAACGGGGGGGGGACTAGCATCTACGAGCAGTACTTC. Residues: CASNGGGTSIYEQYF. The chain links TRBV6-5 to TRBJ2-7; 9 bases are shared with TRBD2. V lost 7 bases and J lost 3; bases outside the gene matches: 10. This CDR3 comprises 15 residues. Germline V gene sequence: CDR1 MNHEY, CDR2 SVGAGI.

The CDR3 nucleotides read TGTGCCAGCAGCTTAAGGCCAGCTAGCACAGATACGCAGTATTTT. This sequence encodes CASSLRPASTDTQYF. The V and J genes are TRBV7-2 and TRBJ2-3, with D uncertain. The CDR3 length is 15 residues. Germline CDR1 SGHTA, CDR2 FQGNSA. Deletions cut 2 bases from V and 0 bases from J, with 9 bases between. Looking up the rest from reference TRBV7-2 and TRBJ2-3 gives the full variable domain: GAGVSQSPSNKVTEKGKDVELRCDPISGHTALYWYRQSLGQGLEFLIYFQGNSAPDKSGLPSDRFSAERTGGSVSTLTIQRTQQEDSAVYLCASSLRPASTDTQYFGPGTRLTVL.

The rearrangement uses TRBV7-8 and TRBJ1-1, with 11 positions matching TRBD1. The CDR3 contains 15 residues. Trimming at V came to 3 bases and at J to 5 bases, leaving 5 bases not matched to a gene. Looked up from germline, CDR1 is SGHVS and CDR2 is FQNEAQ. The CDR3 here is CASSFAGTGGTEAFF. The CDR3 DNA sequence: TGTGCCAGCAGCTTTGCCGGGACAGGGGGGACTGAAGCTTTCTTT. Based on the CDR3 plus reference TRBV7-8 and TRBJ1-1, the full variable domain is GAGVSQSPRYKVAKRGQDVALRCDPISGHVSLFWYQQALGQGPEFLTYFQNEAQLDKSGLPSDRFFAERPEGSVSTLKIQRTQQEDSAVYLCASSFAGTGGTEAFFGQGTRLTVV.

The chain links TRBV7-6 to TRBJ2-5; D might be TRBD1 (6 bases). The CDR3 has 14 residues. Trimming took 5 bases from V and 5 from J, leaving 15 bases between them. CDR1 and CDR2 from the germline V gene are SGHVS and FNYEAQ. CDR3 coding DNA: TGTGCCAGCAGCCTGGGCAGGGGATACGAGACCCAGTACTTC. Translating gives CASSLGRGYETQYF.

This clone was detected only once. The chain has TRBV28 and TRBJ2-2; no clear D. With 5 bases removed from V and 4 bases from J, the gap between germline ends came to 2 bases. The CDR3 is 11 residues long. From germline, CDR1 is MDHEN and CDR2 SYDVKM. The DNA for the CDR3 is TGTGCCAGCAGTCTCACCGGGGAGCTGTTTTTT. As protein: CASSLTGELFF. Filled out from reference TRBV28 and TRBJ2-2, the complete variable domain reads DVKVTQSSRYLVKRTGEKVFLECVQDMDHENMFWYRQDPGLGLRLIYFSYDVKMKEKGDIPEGYSVSREKKERFSLILESASTNQTSMYLCASSLTGELFFGEGSRLTVL.

This chain uses TRBV2 with TRBJ1-1; the match to TRBD1 covers 9 bases. With V trimmed by 10 bases and J by 1 base, 7 bases remained unmatched. CDR1 is SNHLY, CDR2 FYNNEI, per germline. The length of the CDR3 is 14 residues. CDR3: CATQPQGANTEAFF. The DNA of the CDR3 is TGTGCCACCCAACCACAGGGGGCGAACACTGAAGCTTTCTTT.

This rearrangement joins TRBV18 to TRBJ1-1; 7 nucleotides align to TRBD1. CDR1 is KGHSH, CDR2 LQKENI, per germline. Germline trimming cut 2 bases from V and 6 bases from J; bases unmatched to any gene: 6. The CDR3 spans 14 residues. The CDR3 DNA follows: TGTGCCAGCTCACCATTAGGGACAGCACCTGAAGCTTTCTTT. Encoded protein: CASSPLGTAPEAFF.